One T cell receptor (beta chain) is described in this entry. Antigen unknown. The source of the sample is a study of CD8 T cells in Susac syndrome. Study in general: Patients with Susac syndrome were therapy-naive, taking corticosteroids, with some also receiving intravenous immunoglobulin, or taking intravenous immunoglobulin alone at the time their blood was drawn.

Study-wide results and caveats: The CD4+ T cell repertoires from Susac syndrome exhibited no clonal expansion.

The TEMRA cells underwent FACS enrichment, while the CD8+ and CD4+ T cells underwent negative isolation. Random hexamers were used to reverse transcribe the RNA input (about 0.5 to 1 ug). TCRdb re-analysed the immunoSEQ multiplex PCR reads in MiXCR, keeping a single row per CDR3 protein. Among some 77,000 distinct CDR3 sequences listed, around 93% were seen once. Trimming stripped 2 bases from V and 4 bases from J, with 11 bases between. CDR1 SGHTA and CDR2 FQGTGA come from the germline V gene. The CDR3 runs to 14 residues. Sequenced input: CD4+ T cells from PBMCs. The TCR comes from a human donor with Susac syndrome. The chain employs TRBV7-3 and TRBJ2-5; D perhaps matches TRBD1 (6 bases). CDR3 region: CASSLGGTLETQYF. The CDR3 nucleotides are TGTGCCAGCAGCTTAGGTGGGACATTAGAGACCCAGTACTTC.